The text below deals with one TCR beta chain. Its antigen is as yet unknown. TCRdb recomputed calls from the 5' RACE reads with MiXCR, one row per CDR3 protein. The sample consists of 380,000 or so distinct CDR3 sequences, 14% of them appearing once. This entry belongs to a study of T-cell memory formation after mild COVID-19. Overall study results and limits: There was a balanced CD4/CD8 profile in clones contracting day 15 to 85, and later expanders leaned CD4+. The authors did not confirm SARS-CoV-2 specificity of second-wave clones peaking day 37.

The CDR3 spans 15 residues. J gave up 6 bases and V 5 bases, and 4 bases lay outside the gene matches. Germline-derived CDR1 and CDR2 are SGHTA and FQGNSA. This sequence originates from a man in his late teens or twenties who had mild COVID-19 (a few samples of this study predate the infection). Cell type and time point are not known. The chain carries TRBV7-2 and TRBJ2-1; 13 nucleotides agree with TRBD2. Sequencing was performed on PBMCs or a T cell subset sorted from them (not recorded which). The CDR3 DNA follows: TGTGCCAGCAGCCGACTAGCGGGGGGTACCAATGAGCAGTTCTTC. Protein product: CASSRLAGGTNEQFF. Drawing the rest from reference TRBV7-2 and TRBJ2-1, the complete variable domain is GAGVSQSPSNKVTEKGKDVELRCDPISGHTALYWYRQSLGQGLEFLIYFQGNSAPDKSGLPSDRFSAERTGGSVSTLTIQRTQQEDSAVYLCASSRLAGGTNEQFFGPGTRLTVL.